One and the same sample provided the 8 T cell receptor beta chains below, sequenced in a study of OX40 agonist ivuxolimab in advanced cancers. Generated by immunoSEQ multiplex PCR, the TCRdb table keeps only in-frame clones and is missing some. This sample has tens of thousands of clones, with about 91% found just once. Material: CD4+ or CD8+ T cells sorted from blood, obtained in a trial of the OX40 agonist ivuxolimab. These TCRs come from an adult with an advanced solid tumor such as melanoma, head and neck, liver or kidney cancer.

In nucleotides, the CDR3 is TGTGCCTGGAGACCCCCGGGACTAGAGACTTACTACGAGCAGTACTTC. This sequence encodes CAWRPPGLETYYEQYF. V and J are TRBV30 and TRBJ2-7, with 8 bases lining up with TRBD2. The CDR3 has 16 amino acids. Germline V gene sequence: CDR1 GTSNPN, CDR2 SVGIG (reference sequence). V was clipped by 3 bases and J by 3 bases; unmatched bases: 13.

V gene TRBV5-1 combines with J gene TRBJ2-7; 8 bases are shared with TRBD1. Germline CDR1 is SGHRS and CDR2 is YFSETQ. The CDR3 sequence is 16 residues long. V shed 4 bases, J shed 2 bases, and the junction held 11 bases outside the gene matches. This CDR3 is CASSVTSGTGTYEQYF. Here the CDR3 DNA reads TGCGCCAGCAGCGTGACCTCCGGGACAGGAACCTACGAGCAGTACTTC.

The rearrangement uses TRBV14 and TRBJ1-5, with a tentative D call TRBD1 (6 bases). CDR3 size: 15 residues. The germline V gene has CDR1 SGHDN and CDR2 FVKESK. Trimming removed 7 bases from V and 3 bases from J, with 16 bases in between. CDR3 residues: CASTPPGQHNQPQHF. The DNA of the CDR3 is TGTGCCAGCACGCCCCCCGGACAGCACAATCAGCCCCAGCATTTT.

V is TRBV28 and J is TRBJ1-2; maybe TRBD1 (5 bases). This CDR3 comprises 16 residues. Germline assignment: CDR1 MDHEN and CDR2 SYDVKM. V was clipped by 6 bases and J by 1 base, with 18 bases between them. CDR3 coding DNA: TGTGCCAGCAGCCACGGTAGGGGCCCAGTTAACTATGGCTACACCTTC. Translating gives CASSHGRGPVNYGYTF.

The genes are TRBV19 and TRBJ2-3; 7 positions agree with TRBD2. Per the germline V gene, CDR1 is LNHDA and CDR2 is SQIVND (reference sequence). Trimming took 1 base from V and 0 from J; bases not matched to a gene: 1. This CDR3 has 15 amino acids. CDR3 nucleotides: TGTGCCAGTAGTATAGCGGGAGGTAGCACAGATACGCAGTATTTT. Amino acid sequence: CASSIAGGSTDTQYF.

The rearrangement uses TRBV2 and TRBJ2-5; 8 positions agree with TRBD1. CDR3 length equals 13 residues. With 7 bases clipped from V and 5 bases from J, the junction kept 6 bases outside the gene matches. Germline lookup yields CDR1 SNHLY and CDR2 FYNNEI. The CDR3: CASTDRGWETQYF. The CDR3, as DNA: TGTGCCAGCACCGACAGGGGTTGGGAGACCCAGTACTTC.

The chain carries TRBV7-2 and TRBJ1-4; D gene uncertain. The V gene's germline CDR1 is SGHTA and CDR2 FQGNSA. V gave up 1 base and J gave up 8 bases, with 11 bases separating them. The CDR3 has 14 residues. CDR3 residues: CASSLVARGEKLFF. CDR3 DNA sequence: TGTGCCAGCAGCTTAGTTGCGCGAGGGGAAAAACTGTTTTTT. Drawing the rest from reference TRBV7-2 and TRBJ1-4, the complete variable domain is GAGVSQSPSNKVTEKGKDVELRCDPISGHTALYWYRQSLGQGLEFLIYFQGNSAPDKSGLPSDRFSAERTGGSVSTLTIQRTQQEDSAVYLCASSLVARGEKLFFGSGTQLSVL.

This chain connects TRBV28 to TRBJ2-1; 7 bases are shared with TRBD2. Trimming took 3 bases from V and 8 from J; bases not matched to a gene: 13. This CDR3 has 16 residues. Germline loops: CDR1 MDHEN, CDR2 SYDVKM. This CDR3 reads CASSFGAGLGQDEQFF. As DNA, the CDR3 is TGTGCCAGCAGTTTCGGTGCAGGACTAGGTCAGGATGAGCAGTTCTTC. The variable domain in full, completed from reference TRBV28 and TRBJ2-1, reads DVKVTQSSRYLVKRTGEKVFLECVQDMDHENMFWYRQDPGLGLRLIYFSYDVKMKEKGDIPEGYSVSREKKERFSLILESASTNQTSMYLCASSFGAGLGQDEQFFGPGTRLTVL.